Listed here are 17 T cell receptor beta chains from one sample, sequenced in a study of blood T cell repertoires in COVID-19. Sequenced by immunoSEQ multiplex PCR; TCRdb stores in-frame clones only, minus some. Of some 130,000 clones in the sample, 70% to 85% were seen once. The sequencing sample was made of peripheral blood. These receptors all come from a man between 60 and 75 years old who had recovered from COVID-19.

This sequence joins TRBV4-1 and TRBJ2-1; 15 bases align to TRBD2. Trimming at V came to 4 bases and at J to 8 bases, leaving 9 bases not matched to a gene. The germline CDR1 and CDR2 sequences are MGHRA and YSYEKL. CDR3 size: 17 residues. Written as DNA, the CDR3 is TGCGCCAGCAGCCTTGGACTAGCGGGAGGGCCAGGGTATGAGCAGTTCTTC. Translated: CASSLGLAGGPGYEQFF.

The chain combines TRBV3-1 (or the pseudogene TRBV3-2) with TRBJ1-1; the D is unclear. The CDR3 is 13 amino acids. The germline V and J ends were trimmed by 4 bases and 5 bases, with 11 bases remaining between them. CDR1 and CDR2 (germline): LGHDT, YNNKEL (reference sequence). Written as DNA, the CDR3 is TGTGCCAGCAGCCGTCAAGTCGGGACTGAAGCTTTCTTT. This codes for CASSRQVGTEAFF.

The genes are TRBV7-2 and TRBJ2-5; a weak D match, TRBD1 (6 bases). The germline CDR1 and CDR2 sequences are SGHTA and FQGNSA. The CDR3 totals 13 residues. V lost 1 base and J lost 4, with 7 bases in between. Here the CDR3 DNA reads TGTGCCAGCAGCTTAGGAGGGGGAGAGACCCAGTACTTC. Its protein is CASSLGGGETQYF. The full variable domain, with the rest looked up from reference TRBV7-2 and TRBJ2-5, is GAGVSQSPSNKVTEKGKDVELRCDPISGHTALYWYRQSLGQGLEFLIYFQGNSAPDKSGLPSDRFSAERTGGSVSTLTIQRTQQEDSAVYLCASSLGGGETQYFGPGTRLLVL.

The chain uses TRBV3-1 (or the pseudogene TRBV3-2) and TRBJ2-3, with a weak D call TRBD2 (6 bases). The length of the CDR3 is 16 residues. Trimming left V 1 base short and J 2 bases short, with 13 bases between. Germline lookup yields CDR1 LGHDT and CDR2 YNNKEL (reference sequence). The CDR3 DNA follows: TGTGCCAGCAGCCAAGGCCCTAGCGCAGACACAGATACGCAGTATTTT. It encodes CASSQGPSADTDTQYF.

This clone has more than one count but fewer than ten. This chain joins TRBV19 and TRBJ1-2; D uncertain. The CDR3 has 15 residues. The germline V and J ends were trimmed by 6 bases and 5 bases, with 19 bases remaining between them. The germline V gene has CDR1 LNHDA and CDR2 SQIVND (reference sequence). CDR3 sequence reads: CASSHPAASAYGYTF. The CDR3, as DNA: TGTGCCAGTAGCCACCCGGCGGCCTCTGCTTATGGCTACACCTTC.

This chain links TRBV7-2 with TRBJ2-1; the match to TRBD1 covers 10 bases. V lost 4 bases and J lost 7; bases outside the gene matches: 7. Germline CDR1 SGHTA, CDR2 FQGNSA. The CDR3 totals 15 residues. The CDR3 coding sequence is TGTGCCAGCAGCTCGCCGGGACAGGGGAGGAATGAGCAGTTCTTC. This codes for CASSSPGQGRNEQFF.

This CDR3 reads CASLPGQVRYTF. Here the CDR3 DNA reads TGTGCCAGCCTACCCGGACAGGTTCGGTACACCTTC. The chain is built from TRBV2 and TRBJ1-2; the match to TRBD1 covers 7 bases. The CDR3 covers 12 residues. Trimming cost V 8 bases and J 11 bases; bases outside gene matches: 11. In germline, CDR1 is SNHLY, CDR2 FYNNEI.

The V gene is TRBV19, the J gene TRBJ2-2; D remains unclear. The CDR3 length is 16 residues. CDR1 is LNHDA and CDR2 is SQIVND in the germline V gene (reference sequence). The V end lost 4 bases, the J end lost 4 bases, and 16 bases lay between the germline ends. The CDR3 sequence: CASSTNSLARTGELFF. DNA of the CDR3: TGTGCCAGTAGTACGAATTCATTGGCTCGCACCGGGGAGCTGTTTTTT.

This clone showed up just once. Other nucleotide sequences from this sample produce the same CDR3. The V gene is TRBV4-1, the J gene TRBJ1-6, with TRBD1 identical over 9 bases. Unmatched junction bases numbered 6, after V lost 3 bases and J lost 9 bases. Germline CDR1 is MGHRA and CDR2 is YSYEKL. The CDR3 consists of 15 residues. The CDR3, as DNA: TGCGCCAGCAGCCAGTGGGACAGGGCGGGTTCACCCCTCCACTTT. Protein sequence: CASSQWDRAGSPLHF.

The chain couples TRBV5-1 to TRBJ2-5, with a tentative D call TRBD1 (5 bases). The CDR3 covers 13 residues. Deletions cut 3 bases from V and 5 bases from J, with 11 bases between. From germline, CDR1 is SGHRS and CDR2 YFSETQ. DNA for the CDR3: TGCGCCAGCAGCTCTACAGGAGTGGAGACCCAGTACTTC. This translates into CASSSTGVETQYF.

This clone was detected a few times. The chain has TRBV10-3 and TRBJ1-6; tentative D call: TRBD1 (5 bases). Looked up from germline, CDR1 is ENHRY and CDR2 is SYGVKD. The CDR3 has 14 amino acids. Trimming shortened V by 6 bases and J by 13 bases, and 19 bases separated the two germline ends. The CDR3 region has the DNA TGTGCCATCAGAGGACAAGGCATTGATTTTCCCCTCCACTTT. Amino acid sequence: CAIRGQGIDFPLHF.

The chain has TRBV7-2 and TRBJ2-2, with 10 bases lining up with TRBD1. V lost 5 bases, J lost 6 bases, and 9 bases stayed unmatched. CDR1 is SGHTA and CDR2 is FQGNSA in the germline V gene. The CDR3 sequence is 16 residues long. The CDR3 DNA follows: TGTGCCAGCAGCCCAACGACAGGGGGCGTCCCCGGGGAGCTGTTTTTT. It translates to CASSPTTGGVPGELFF.

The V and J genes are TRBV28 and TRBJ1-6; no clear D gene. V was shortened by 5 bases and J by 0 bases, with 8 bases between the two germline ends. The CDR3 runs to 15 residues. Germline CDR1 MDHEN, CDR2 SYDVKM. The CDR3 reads CASSTEASYNSPLHF. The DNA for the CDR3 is TGTGCCAGCAGTACGGAGGCCTCCTATAATTCACCCCTCCACTTT.

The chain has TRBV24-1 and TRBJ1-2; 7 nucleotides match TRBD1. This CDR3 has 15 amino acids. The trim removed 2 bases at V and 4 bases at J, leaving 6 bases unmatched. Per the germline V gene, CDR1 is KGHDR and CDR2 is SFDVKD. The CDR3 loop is CATSDSPDRSYGYTF. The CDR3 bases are TGTGCCACCAGTGATTCCCCGGACAGGAGCTATGGCTACACCTTC.

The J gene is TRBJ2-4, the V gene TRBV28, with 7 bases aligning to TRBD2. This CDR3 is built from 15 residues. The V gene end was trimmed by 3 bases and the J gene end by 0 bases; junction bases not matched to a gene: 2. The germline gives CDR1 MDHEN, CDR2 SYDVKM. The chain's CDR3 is CASSLGGVAKNIQYF. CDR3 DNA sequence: TGTGCCAGCAGTTTGGGGGGGGTAGCCAAAAACATTCAGTACTTC. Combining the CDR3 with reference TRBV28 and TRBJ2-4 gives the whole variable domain DVKVTQSSRYLVKRTGEKVFLECVQDMDHENMFWYRQDPGLGLRLIYFSYDVKMKEKGDIPEGYSVSREKKERFSLILESASTNQTSMYLCASSLGGVAKNIQYFGAGTRLSVL.

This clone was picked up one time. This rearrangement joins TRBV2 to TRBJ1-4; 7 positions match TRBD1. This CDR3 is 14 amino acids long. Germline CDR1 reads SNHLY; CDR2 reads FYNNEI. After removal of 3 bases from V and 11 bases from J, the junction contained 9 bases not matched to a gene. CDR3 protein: CASSETGLRDKLFF. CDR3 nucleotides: TGTGCCAGCAGTGAGACAGGGCTCAGGGATAAACTGTTTTTT.

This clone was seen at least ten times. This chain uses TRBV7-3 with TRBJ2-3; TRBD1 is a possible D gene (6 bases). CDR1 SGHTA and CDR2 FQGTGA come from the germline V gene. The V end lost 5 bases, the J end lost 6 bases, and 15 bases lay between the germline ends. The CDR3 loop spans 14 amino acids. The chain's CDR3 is CASSLGHGMDTQYF. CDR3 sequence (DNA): TGTGCCAGCAGCCTGGGACACGGGATGGATACGCAGTATTTT.